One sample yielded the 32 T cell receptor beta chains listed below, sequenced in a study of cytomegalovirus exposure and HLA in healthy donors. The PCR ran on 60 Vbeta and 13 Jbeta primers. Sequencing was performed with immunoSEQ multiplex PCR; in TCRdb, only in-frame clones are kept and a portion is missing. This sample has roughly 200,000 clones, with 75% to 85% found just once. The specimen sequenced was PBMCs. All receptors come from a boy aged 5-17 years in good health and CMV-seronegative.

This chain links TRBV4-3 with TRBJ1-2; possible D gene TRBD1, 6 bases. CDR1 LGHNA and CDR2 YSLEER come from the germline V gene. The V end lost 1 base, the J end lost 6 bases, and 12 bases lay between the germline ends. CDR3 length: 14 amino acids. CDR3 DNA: TGCGCCAGCAGCCAAGTCCCAGGGGCGGATGGCTACACCTTC. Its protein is CASSQVPGADGYTF.

The CDR3 region is CASSVWEAGIREDTQYF. The CDR3 bases are TGTGCCAGCAGCGTGTGGGAGGCAGGGATCAGAGAAGATACGCAGTATTTT. V gene TRBV9 combines with J gene TRBJ2-3; possible D gene TRBD2, 6 bases. Between the trimmed V and J ends, which lost 2 bases and 5 bases, there was a span of 21 bases. This CDR3 is built from 17 residues. In germline, CDR1 is SGDLS, CDR2 YYNGEE.

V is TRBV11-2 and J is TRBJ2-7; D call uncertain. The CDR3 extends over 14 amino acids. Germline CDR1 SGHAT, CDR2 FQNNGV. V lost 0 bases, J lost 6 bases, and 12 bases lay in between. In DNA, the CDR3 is TGTGCCAGCAGCTTAGATCTCTCCCCCCGCGAGCAGTACTTC. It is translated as CASSLDLSPREQYF.

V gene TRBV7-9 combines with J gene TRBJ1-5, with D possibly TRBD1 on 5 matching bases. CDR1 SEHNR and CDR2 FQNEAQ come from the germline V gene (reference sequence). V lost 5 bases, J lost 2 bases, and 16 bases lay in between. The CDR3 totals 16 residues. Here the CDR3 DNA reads TGTGCCAGCAGCCTTAGGAAGGGACTCCGCAATCAGCCCCAGCATTTT. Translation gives CASSLRKGLRNQPQHF.

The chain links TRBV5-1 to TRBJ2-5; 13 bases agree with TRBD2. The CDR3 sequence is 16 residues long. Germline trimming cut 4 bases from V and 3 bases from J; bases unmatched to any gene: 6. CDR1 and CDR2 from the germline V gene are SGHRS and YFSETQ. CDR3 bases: TGCGCCAGCAGCGGATCCGGGACTAGCGGGAAAGAGACCCAGTACTTC. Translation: CASSGSGTSGKETQYF.

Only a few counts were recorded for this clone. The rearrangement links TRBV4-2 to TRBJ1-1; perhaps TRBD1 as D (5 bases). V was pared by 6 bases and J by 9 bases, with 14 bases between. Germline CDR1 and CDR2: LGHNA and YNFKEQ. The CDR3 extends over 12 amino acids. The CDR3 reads CASRGGTQKAFF. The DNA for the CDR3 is TGTGCCAGCAGGGGAGGGACGCAGAAAGCTTTCTTT.

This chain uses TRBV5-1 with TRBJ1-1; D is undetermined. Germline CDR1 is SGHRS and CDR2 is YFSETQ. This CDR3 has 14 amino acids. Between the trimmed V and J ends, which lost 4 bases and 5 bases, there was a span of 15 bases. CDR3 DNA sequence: TGCGCCAGCAGCCACACTTGGGGAGGTACTGAAGCTTTCTTT. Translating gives CASSHTWGGTEAFF.

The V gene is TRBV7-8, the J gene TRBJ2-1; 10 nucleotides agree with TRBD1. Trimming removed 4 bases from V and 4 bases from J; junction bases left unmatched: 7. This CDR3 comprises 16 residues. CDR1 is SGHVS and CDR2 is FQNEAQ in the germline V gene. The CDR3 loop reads CASSYQTGGLYNEQFF. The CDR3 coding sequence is TGTGCCAGCAGCTACCAGACAGGGGGCTTATACAATGAGCAGTTCTTC.

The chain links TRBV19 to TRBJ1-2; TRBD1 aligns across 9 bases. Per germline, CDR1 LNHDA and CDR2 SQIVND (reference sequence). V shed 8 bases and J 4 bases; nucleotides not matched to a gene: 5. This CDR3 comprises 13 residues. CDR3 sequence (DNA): TGTGCCAGTGGGGACAGGGAGGGCTATGGCTACACCTTC. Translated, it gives CASGDREGYGYTF.

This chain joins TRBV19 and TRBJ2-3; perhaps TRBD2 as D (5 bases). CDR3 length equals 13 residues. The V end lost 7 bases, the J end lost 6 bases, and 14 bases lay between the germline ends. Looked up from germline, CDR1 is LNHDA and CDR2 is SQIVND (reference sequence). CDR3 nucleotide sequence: TGTGCCAGTACCAGAACCCAGCGGGATACGCAGTATTTT. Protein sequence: CASTRTQRDTQYF. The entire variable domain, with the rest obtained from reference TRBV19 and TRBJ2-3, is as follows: DGGITQSPKYLFRKEGQNVTLSCEQNLNHDAMYWYRQDPGQGLRLIYYSQIVNDFQKGDIAEGYSVSREKKESFPLTVTSAQKNPTAFYLCASTRTQRDTQYFGPGTRLTVL.

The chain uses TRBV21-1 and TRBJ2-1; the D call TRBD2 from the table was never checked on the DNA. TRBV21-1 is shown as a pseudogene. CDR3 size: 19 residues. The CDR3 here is CASSKAGLAGGPSYNEQFF. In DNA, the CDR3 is TGTGCCAGCAGCAAAGCAGGACTAGCGGGGGGCCCTTCCTACAATGAGCAGTTCTTC.

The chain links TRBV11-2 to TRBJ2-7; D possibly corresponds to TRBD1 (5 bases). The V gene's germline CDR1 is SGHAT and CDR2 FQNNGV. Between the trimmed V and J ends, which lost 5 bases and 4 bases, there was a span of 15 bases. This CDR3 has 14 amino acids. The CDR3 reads CASSRQGPRYEQYF. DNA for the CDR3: TGTGCCAGCAGCCGCCAGGGCCCACGGTACGAGCAGTACTTC.

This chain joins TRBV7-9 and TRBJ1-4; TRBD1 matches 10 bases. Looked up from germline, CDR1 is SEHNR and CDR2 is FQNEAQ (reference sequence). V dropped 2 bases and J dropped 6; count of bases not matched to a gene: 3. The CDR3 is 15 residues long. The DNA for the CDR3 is TGTGCCAGCAGCTTAAGGACAGGGGGGGATGAAAAACTGTTTTTT. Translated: CASSLRTGGDEKLFF.

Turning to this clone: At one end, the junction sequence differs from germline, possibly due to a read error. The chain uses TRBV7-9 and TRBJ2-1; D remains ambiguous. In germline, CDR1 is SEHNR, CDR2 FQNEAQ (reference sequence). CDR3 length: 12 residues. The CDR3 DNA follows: TGTTCCAGCAGCCCCGTCCCGGATAGACTGTTCTTC. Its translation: CSSSPVPDRLFF.

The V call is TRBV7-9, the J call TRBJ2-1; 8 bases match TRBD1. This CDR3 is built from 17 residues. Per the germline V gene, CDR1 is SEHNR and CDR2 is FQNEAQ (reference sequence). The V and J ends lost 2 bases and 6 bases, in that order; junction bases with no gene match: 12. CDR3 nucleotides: TGTGCCAGCAGCTTATTACCCCAGGGGGCTTTGGGCAATGAGCAGTTCTTC. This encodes CASSLLPQGALGNEQFF.

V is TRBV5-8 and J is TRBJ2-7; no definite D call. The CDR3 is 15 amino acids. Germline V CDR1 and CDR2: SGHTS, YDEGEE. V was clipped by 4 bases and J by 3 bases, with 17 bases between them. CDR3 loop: CASSPRPVRFYEQYF. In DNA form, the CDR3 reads TGTGCCAGCAGCCCTCGACCGGTGAGGTTCTACGAGCAGTACTTC.

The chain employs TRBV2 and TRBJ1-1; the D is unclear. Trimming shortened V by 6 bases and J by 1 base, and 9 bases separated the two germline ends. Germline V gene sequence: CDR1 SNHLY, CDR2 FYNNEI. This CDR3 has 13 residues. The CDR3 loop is CASSGEGNTEAFF. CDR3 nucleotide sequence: TGTGCCAGCAGCGGTGAGGGGAACACTGAAGCTTTCTTT.

The CDR3 spells CASSARQGTNEKLFF. DNA of the CDR3: TGTGCCAGCAGCGCCCGACAGGGAACTAATGAAAAACTGTTTTTT. This rearrangement joins TRBV11-3 to TRBJ1-4; 7 bases fit TRBD1. The CDR3 runs 15 residues. CDR1 and CDR2 from the germline V gene are SGHNT and YENEEA. With V trimmed by 5 bases and J by 1 base, 4 bases remained unmatched.

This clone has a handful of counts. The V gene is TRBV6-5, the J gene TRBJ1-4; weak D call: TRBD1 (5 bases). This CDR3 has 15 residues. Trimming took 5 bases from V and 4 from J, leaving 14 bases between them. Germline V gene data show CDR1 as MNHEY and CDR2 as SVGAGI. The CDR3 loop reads CASSGGTDRNEKLFF. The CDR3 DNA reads TGTGCCAGCAGTGGGGGGACGGATCGTAATGAAAAACTGTTTTTT.

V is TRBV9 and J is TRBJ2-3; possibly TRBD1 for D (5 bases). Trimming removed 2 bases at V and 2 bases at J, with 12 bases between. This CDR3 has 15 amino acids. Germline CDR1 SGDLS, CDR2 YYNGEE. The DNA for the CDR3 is TGTGCCAGCAGCGTTACAGGATCTTACACAGATACGCAGTATTTT. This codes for CASSVTGSYTDTQYF.

This CDR3 is CATSRDRDFNYGYTF. CDR3 DNA: TGTGCCACCAGCAGAGACAGGGATTTTAACTATGGCTACACCTTC. The V and J genes are TRBV15 and TRBJ1-2; weak D call: TRBD1 (5 bases). The CDR3 totals 15 residues. CDR1 and CDR2 (germline): LNHNV, YYDKDF (reference sequence). Trimming removed 0 bases from V and 1 base from J, with 9 bases in between.

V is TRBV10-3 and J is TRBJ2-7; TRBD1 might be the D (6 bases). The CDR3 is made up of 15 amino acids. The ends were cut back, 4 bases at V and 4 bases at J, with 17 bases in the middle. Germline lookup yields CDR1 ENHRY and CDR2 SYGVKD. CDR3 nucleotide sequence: TGTGCCATCAGTGTAACCCGGGACATCTCGTACGAGCAGTACTTC. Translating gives CAISVTRDISYEQYF.

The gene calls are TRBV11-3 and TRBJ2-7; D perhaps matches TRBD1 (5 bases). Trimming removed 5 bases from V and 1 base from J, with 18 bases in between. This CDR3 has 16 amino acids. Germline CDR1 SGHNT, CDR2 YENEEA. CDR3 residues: CASSVLTGDRSYEQYF. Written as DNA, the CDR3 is TGTGCCAGCAGCGTCCTAACAGGTGATCGGTCCTACGAGCAGTACTTC.

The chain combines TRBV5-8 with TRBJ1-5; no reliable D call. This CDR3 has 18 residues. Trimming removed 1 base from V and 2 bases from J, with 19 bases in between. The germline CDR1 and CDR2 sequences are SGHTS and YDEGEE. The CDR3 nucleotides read TGTGCCAGCAGCTTGTCGTTATGGGCACTCCTGGGCAATCAGCCCCAGCATTTT. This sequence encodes CASSLSLWALLGNQPQHF.

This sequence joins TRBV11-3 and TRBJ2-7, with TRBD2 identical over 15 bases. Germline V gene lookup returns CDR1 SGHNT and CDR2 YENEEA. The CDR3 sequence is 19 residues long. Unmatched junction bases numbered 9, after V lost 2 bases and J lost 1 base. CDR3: CASSLPGLAGGLASYEQYF. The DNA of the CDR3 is TGTGCCAGCAGCTTACCGGGACTAGCGGGAGGATTGGCGTCCTACGAGCAGTACTTC.

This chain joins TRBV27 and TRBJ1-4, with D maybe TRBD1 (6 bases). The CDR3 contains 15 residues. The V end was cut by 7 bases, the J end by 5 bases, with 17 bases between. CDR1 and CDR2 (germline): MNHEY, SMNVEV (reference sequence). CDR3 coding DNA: TGTGCCAGCAAGGTCAGGGGTTTCAACAATGAAAAACTGTTTTTT. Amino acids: CASKVRGFNNEKLFF.

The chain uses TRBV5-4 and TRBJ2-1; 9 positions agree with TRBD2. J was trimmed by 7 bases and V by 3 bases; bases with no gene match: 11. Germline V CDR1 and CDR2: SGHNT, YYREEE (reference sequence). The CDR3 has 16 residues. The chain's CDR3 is CASSWAGAGGRNEQFF. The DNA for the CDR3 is TGTGCCAGCAGCTGGGCAGGGGCGGGGGGGCGGAATGAGCAGTTCTTC.

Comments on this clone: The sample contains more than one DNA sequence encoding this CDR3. The CDR3 DNA reads TGCGCCAGCAGCCAAGAGGGACAGAGCACTGAAGCTTTCTTT. Its protein is CASSQEGQSTEAFF. The V gene is TRBV4-1, the J gene TRBJ1-1; 7 positions match TRBD1. The CDR3 runs to 14 residues. CDR1 MGHRA and CDR2 YSYEKL come from the germline V gene. V lost 0 bases and J lost 4; bases outside the gene matches: 2.

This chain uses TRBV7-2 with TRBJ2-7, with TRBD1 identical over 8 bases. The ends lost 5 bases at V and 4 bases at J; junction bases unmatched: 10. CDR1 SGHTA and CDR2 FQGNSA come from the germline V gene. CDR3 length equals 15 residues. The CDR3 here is CASSPRQGSGYEQYF. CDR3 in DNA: TGTGCCAGCAGCCCAAGACAGGGGAGTGGGTACGAGCAGTACTTC. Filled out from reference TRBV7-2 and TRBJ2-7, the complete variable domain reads GAGVSQSPSNKVTEKGKDVELRCDPISGHTALYWYRQSLGQGLEFLIYFQGNSAPDKSGLPSDRFSAERTGGSVSTLTIQRTQQEDSAVYLCASSPRQGSGYEQYFGPGTRLTVT.

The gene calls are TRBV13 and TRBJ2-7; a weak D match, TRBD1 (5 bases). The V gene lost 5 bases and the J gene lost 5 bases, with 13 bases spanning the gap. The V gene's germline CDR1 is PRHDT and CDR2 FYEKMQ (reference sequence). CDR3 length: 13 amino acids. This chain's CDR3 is CASSGSGWHEQYF. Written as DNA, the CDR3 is TGTGCCAGCAGCGGGTCAGGGTGGCACGAGCAGTACTTC.

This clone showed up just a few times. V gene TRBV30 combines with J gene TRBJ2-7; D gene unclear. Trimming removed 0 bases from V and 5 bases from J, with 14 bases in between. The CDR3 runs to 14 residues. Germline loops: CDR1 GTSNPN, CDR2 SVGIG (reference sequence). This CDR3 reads CAWSVPSYHDEQYF. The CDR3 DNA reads TGTGCCTGGAGTGTACCTAGTTATCACGACGAGCAGTACTTC.

CDR3: CAIGGLADYNEQFF. The DNA for the CDR3 is TGTGCCATAGGCGGACTAGCCGATTACAATGAGCAGTTCTTC. This chain uses TRBV27 with TRBJ2-1, with 8 positions matching TRBD2. The CDR3 contains 14 residues. J gave up 4 bases and V 10 bases, and 9 bases lay outside the gene matches. Germline CDR1 is MNHEY and CDR2 is SMNVEV (reference sequence).